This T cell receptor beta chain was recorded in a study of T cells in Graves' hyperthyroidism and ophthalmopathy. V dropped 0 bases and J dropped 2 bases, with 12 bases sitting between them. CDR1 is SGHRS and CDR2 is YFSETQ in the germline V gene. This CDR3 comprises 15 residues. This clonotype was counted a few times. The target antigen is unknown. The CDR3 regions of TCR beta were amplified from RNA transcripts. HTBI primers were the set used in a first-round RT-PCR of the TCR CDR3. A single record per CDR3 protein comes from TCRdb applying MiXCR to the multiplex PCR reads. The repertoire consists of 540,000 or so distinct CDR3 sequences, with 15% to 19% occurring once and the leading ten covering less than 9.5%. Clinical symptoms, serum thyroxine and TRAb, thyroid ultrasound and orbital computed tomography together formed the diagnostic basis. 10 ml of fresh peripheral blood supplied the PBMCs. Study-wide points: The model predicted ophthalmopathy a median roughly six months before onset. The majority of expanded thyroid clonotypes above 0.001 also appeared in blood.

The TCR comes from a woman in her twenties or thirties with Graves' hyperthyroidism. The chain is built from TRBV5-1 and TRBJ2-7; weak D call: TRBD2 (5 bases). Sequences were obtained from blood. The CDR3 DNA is TGCGCCAGCAGCTTGGAAGGACTGGGAGCCTACGAGCAGTACTTC. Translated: CASSLEGLGAYEQYF.